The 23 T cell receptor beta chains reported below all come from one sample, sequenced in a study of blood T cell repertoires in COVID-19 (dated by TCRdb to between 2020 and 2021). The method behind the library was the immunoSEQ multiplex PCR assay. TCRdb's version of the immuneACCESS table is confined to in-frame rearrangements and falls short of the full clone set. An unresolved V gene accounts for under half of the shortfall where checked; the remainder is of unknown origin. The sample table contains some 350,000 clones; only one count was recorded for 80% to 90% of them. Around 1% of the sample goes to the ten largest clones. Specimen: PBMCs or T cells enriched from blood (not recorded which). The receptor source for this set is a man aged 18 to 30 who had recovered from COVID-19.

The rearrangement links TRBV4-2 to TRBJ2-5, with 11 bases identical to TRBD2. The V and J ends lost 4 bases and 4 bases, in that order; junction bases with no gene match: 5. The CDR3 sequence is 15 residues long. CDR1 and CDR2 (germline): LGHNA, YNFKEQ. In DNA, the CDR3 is TGTGCCAGCAGCCTCCTAGCGGGAGGCTCAGAGACCCAGTACTTC. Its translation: CASSLLAGGSETQYF.

The CDR3 reads CASSGIGQIGDTQYF. Here the CDR3 DNA reads TGTGCCAGCAGTGGAATCGGACAGATCGGGGATACGCAGTATTTT. The chain joins TRBV9 to TRBJ2-3; D may be TRBD1 (6 bases). This CDR3 spans 15 amino acids. V was pared by 5 bases and J by 6 bases, with 19 bases between. Germline assignment: CDR1 SGDLS and CDR2 YYNGEE.

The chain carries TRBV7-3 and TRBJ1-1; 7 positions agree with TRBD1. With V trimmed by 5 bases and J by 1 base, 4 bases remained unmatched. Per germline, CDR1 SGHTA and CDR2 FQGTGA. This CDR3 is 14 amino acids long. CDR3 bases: TGTGCCAGCAGCGCCGGGACAGCGAACACTGAAGCTTTCTTT. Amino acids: CASSAGTANTEAFF.

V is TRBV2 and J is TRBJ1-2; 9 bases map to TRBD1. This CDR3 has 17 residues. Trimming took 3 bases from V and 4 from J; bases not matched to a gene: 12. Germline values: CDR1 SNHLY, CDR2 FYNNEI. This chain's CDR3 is CASSERDRVSVVYGYTF. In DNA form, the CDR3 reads TGTGCCAGCAGTGAGAGGGACAGGGTCTCCGTTGTCTATGGCTACACCTTC.

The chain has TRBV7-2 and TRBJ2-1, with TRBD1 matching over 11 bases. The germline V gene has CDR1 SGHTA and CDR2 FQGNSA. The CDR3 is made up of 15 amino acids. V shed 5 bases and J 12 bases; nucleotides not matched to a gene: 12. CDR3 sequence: CASSAGQGGVFGQFF. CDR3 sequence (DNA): TGTGCCAGCAGCGCGGGACAGGGGGGCGTTTTTGGGCAGTTCTTC.

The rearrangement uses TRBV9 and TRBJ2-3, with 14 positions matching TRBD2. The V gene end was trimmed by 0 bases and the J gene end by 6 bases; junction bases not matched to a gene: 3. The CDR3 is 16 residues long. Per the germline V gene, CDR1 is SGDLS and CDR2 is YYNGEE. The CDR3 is CASSVGLAGGRDTQYF. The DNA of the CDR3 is TGTGCCAGCAGCGTAGGACTAGCGGGAGGGCGGGATACGCAGTATTTT. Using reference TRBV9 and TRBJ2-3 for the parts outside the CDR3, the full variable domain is DSGVTQTPKHLITATGQRVTLRCSPRSGDLSVYWYQQSLDQGLQFLIQYYNGEERAKGNILERFSAQQFPDLHSELNLSSLELGDSALYFCASSVGLAGGRDTQYFGPGTRLTVL.

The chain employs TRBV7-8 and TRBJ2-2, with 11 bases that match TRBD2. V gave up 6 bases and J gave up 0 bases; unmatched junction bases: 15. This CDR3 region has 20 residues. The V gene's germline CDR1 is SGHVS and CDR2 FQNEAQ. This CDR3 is CASSPEELLAGEPNTGELFF. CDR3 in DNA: TGTGCCAGCAGTCCAGAGGAGCTACTAGCGGGGGAACCGAACACCGGGGAGCTGTTTTTT.

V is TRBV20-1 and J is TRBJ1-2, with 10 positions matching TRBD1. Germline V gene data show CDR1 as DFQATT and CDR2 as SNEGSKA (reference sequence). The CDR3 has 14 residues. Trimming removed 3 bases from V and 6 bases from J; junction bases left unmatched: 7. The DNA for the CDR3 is TGCAGTGCTAGTCACCCGGGGACAGGGGATGGCTACACCTTC. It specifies CSASHPGTGDGYTF.

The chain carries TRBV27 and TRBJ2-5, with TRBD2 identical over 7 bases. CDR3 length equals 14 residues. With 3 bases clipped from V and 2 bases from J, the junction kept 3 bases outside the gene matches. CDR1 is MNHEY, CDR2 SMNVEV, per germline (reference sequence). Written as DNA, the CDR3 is TGTGCCAGCAGTTTGATCGGGAGGCAAGAGACCCAGTACTTC. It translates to CASSLIGRQETQYF.

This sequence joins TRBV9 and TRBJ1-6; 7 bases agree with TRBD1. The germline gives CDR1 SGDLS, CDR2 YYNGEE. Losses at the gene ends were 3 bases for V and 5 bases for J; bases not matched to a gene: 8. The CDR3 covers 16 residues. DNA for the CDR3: TGTGCCAGCAGCGGGCCTCGGGACAGCCATAATTCACCCCTCCACTTT. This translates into CASSGPRDSHNSPLHF.

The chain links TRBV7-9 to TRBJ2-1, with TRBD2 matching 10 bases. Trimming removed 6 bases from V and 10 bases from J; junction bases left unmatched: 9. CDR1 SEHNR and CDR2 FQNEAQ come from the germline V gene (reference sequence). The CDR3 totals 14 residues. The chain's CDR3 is CASRLAGDLGEQFF. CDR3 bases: TGTGCCAGCAGGCTAGCGGGAGATCTTGGAGAGCAGTTCTTC.

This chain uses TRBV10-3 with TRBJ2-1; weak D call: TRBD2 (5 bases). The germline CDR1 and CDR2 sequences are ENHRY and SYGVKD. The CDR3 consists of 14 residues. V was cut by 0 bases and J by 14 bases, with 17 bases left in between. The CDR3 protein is CAISESVLTGYEFF. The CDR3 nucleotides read TGTGCCATCAGTGAGTCGGTTTTAACGGGATACGAGTTCTTC.

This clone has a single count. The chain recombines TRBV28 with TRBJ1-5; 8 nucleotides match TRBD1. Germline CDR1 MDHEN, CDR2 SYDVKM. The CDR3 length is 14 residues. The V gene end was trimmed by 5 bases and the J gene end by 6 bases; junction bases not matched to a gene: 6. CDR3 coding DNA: TGTGCCAGCAGTCTCGGGACAGGCCCTCAGCCCCAGCATTTT. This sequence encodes CASSLGTGPQPQHF.

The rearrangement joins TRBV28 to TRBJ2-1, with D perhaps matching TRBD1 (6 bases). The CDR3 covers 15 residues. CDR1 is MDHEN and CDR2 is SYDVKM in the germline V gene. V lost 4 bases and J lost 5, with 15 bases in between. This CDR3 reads CASSSGGEGDNEQFF. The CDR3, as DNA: TGTGCCAGCAGTTCTGGGGGCGAGGGGGACAATGAGCAGTTCTTC.

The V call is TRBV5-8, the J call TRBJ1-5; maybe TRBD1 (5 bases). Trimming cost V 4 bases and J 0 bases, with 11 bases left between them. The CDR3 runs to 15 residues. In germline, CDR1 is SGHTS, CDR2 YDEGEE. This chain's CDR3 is CASSKTANSNQPQHF. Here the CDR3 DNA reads TGTGCCAGCAGCAAGACAGCTAATAGCAATCAGCCCCAGCATTTT. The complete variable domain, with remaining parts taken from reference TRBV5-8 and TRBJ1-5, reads EAGVTQSPTHLIKTRGQQATLRCSPISGHTSVYWYQQALGLGLQFLLWYDEGEERNRGNFPPRFSGRQFPNYSSELNVNALELEDSALYLCASSKTANSNQPQHFGDGTRLSIL.

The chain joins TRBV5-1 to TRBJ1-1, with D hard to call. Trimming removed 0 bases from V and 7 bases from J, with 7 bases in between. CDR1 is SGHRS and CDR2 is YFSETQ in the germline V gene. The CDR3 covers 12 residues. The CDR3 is CASSLAADEAFF. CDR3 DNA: TGCGCCAGCAGCTTGGCCGCAGATGAAGCTTTCTTT.

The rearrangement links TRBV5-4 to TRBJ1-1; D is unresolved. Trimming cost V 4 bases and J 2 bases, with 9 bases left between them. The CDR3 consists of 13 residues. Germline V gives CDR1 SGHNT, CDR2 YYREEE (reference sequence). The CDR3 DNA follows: TGTGCCAGCAGCCCGAGTGATAACACTGAAGCTTTCTTT. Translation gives CASSPSDNTEAFF.

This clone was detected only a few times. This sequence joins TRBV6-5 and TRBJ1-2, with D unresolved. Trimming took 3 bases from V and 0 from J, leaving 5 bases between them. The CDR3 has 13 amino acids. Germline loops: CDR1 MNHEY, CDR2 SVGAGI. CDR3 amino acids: CASSYTSNYGYTF. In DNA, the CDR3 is TGTGCCAGCAGTTATACATCTAACTATGGCTACACCTTC.

In DNA form, the CDR3 reads TGCGCCAGCAGCTTGGTACAACCCTCCTATGGCTACACCTTC. Translated: CASSLVQPSYGYTF. This chain joins TRBV5-1 and TRBJ1-2; D call uncertain. CDR3 length: 14 residues. Trimming shortened V by 0 bases and J by 4 bases, and 10 bases separated the two germline ends. Germline-derived CDR1 and CDR2 are SGHRS and YFSETQ. The variable domain in full, with the rest retrieved from reference TRBV5-1 and TRBJ1-2, is KAGVTQTPRYLIKTRGQQVTLSCSPISGHRSVSWYQQTPGQGLQFLFEYFSETQRNKGNFPGRFSGRQFSNSRSEMNVSTLELGDSALYLCASSLVQPSYGYTFGSGTRLTVV.

The CDR3 sequence is CASSLDGVGRETQYF. The CDR3 DNA sequence: TGTGCCAGCAGCTTAGATGGAGTCGGTCGTGAGACCCAGTACTTC. This chain uses TRBV11-1 with TRBJ2-5; D uncertain. V was pared by 1 base and J by 5 bases, with 14 bases between. Germline lookup yields CDR1 SGHAT and CDR2 FQDESV (reference sequence). This CDR3 is 15 amino acids long.

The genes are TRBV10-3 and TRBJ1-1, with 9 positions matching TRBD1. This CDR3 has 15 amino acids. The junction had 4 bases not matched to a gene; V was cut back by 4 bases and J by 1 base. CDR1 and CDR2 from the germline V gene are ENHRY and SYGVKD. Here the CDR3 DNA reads TGTGCCATCAGTGCCAACAGGGGGCGGAACACTGAAGCTTTCTTT. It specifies CAISANRGRNTEAFF.

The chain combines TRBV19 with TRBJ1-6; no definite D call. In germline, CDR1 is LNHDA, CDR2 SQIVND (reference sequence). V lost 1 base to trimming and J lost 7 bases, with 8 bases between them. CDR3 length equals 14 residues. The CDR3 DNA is TGTGCCAGTAGTATAGGACTCGTAAATTCACCCCTCCACTTT. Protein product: CASSIGLVNSPLHF.

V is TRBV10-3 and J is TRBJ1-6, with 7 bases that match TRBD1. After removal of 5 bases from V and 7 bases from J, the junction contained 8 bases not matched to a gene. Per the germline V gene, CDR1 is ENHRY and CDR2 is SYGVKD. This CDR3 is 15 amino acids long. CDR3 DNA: TGTGCCATCAGTTCCGGACAGGTGGTCAATTCACCCCTCCACTTT. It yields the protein CAISSGQVVNSPLHF.